A selection of T cell receptor beta chains follows, all from one sample in a study of T cells in Graves' hyperthyroidism and ophthalmopathy. MiXCR, run by TCRdb on the multiplex PCR reads, gives a single entry per CDR3 protein. The sample has nearly 600,000 distinct CDR3 sequences, over 11% seen once. Sequenced: blood. The source of these receptors is a woman under 40 with Graves' hyperthyroidism that later progressed to Graves' ophthalmopathy. Both conserved end residues are part of each CDR3. The order of the fields is V gene, D gene, clone size, J gene, CDR3 protein, CDR3 DNA. A D gene is named only where the DNA matches it firmly. Size values are once, few and many counts, or a class for expanded clones, and some rows have none.

TRBV19	TRBD1	many	TRBJ1-6	CASSSTGKASPLHF	TGTGCCAGTAGTTCGACAGGGAAGGCGTCACCCCTCCACTTT
TRBV29-1	.	many	TRBJ1-2	CSIGGPRYMNYGYTF	TGCAGCATAGGAGGTCCCCGATACATGAACTATGGCTACACCTTC
TRBV25-1	TRBD2	many	TRBJ2-1	CASSTSGVVSEQFF	TGTGCCAGCTCGACTAGCGGGGTAGTGAGTGAGCAGTTCTTC
TRBV27	.	many	TRBJ2-1	CASTSTPYNEQFF	TGTGCCAGCACCTCGACACCCTACAATGAGCAGTTCTTC
TRBV11-2	.	many	TRBJ2-5	CASSLGSLNGETQYF	TGTGCCAGCAGCTTAGGTTCGCTTAACGGCGAGACCCAGTACTTC
TRBV30	.	many	TRBJ1-1	CAWRRTSDTEAFF	TGTGCCTGGAGGAGGACATCGGACACTGAAGCTTTCTTT
TRBV4-2	.	.	TRBJ2-1	CASSQGGSENNEQFF	TGTGCCAGCAGCCAAGGGGGGTCGGAGAACAATGAGCAGTTCTTC
TRBV20-1	TRBD2	many	TRBJ2-1	CSARDTRRLAGDEQFF	TGCAGTGCTAGGGACACGCGCCGACTAGCGGGAGACGAGCAGTTCTTC
TRBV18	TRBD1	many	TRBJ1-6	CASSPTFGDRGLQPLHF	TGTGCCAGCTCACCTACCTTTGGGGACAGAGGCCTTCAACCCCTCCACTTT
TRBV28	.	many	TRBJ2-5	CASSLLDRDGETQYF	TGTGCCAGCAGTTTACTCGACCGGGACGGAGAGACCCAGTACTTC
TRBV12-3/TRBV12-4	TRBD2	many	TRBJ2-1	CASRSGWGGRYNEQFF	TGTGCCAGCAGGTCCGGATGGGGGGGTAGGTACAATGAGCAGTTCTTC
TRBV20-1	.	many	TRBJ1-1	CSARDSLNTEAFF	TGCAGTGCTAGGGACAGCTTGAACACTGAAGCTTTCTTT
TRBV7-8	.	few	TRBJ1-2	CASSATETNYGYTF	TGTGCCAGCAGCGCTACAGAGACTAACTATGGCTACACCTTC
TRBV27	.	many	TRBJ1-5	CASSLEGGNQPQHF	TGTGCCAGCAGTTTAGAGGGGGGGAATCAGCCCCAGCATTTT
TRBV7-9	.	.	TRBJ2-1	CASSLEGEWNEQFF	TGTGCCAGCAGCTTAGAGGGGGAATGGAATGAGCAGTTCTTC
TRBV12-3/TRBV12-4	.	many	TRBJ2-2	CASSPRAGVVTGELFF	TGTGCCAGCAGCCCGCGCGCAGGGGTAGTTACCGGGGAGCTGTTTTTT
TRBV7-8	.	few	TRBJ2-4	CASSERQGGIQYF	TGTGCCAGCAGCGAACGACAGGGAGGCATTCAGTACTTC
TRBV19	.	.	TRBJ1-5	CASSAKDTGGVQPQHF	TGTGCCAGTAGTGCCAAAGACACGGGTGGGGTTCAGCCCCAGCATTTT
TRBV30	.	few	TRBJ1-3	CAWSRDRNSGNTIYF	TGTGCCTGGAGTAGGGATCGCAACTCTGGAAACACCATATATTTT
TRBV19	.	many	TRBJ1-1	CASSPTARNTEAFF	TGTGCCAGTAGTCCCACAGCACGGAACACTGAAGCTTTCTTT
TRBV4-1	TRBD2	once	TRBJ2-1	CASSQEPSGSQGEQFF	TGTGCCAGCAGCCAAGAGCCTAGCGGGAGTCAGGGTGAGCAGTTCTTC
TRBV13	.	.	TRBJ1-1	CASSPSPTGGNTEAFF	TGTGCCAGCAGCCCCTCGCCGACCGGCGGGAACACTGAAGCTTTCTTT
TRBV5-1	TRBD2	many	TRBJ2-3	CASSAGTSGYKDTQYF	TGCGCCAGCAGCGCAGGGACTAGCGGGTATAAGGATACGCAGTATTTT
TRBV28	.	many	TRBJ1-2	CASTKGGPHGYTF	TGTGCCAGCACCAAGGGAGGTCCACATGGCTACACCTTC
TRBV28	.	many	TRBJ1-5	CATTLGNNQPQHF	TGTGCCACCACTCTAGGGAACAATCAGCCCCAGCATTTT
TRBV28	.	many	TRBJ1-2	CASTVGGAGGYTF	TGTGCCAGCACCGTGGGAGGGGCCGGTGGCTACACCTTC
TRBV28	.	.	TRBJ2-5	CASSFGGLSLETQYF	TGTGCCAGCAGTTTCGGGGGACTGTCCTTGGAGACCCAGTACTTC
TRBV20-1	.	few	TRBJ1-5	CSAPGPEGNQPQHF	TGCAGTGCCCCAGGTCCCGAGGGCAATCAGCCCCAGCATTTT
TRBV5-1	.	once	TRBJ2-1	CASSLEAAQSYNEQLF	TGCGCCAGCAGCTTGGAGGCCGCGCAATCCTACAATGAGCAGCTCTTC
TRBV27	.	many	TRBJ2-5	CASSLFPGGGETQYF	TGTGCCAGCAGTTTATTTCCAGGTGGGGGGGAGACCCAGTACTTC
TRBV27	.	.	TRBJ1-2	CANPYGYTF	TGTGCCAACCCCTATGGCTACACCTTC
TRBV10-3	TRBD1	.	TRBJ1-1	CAIRGQENTEAFF	TGTGCCATCAGAGGACAGGAAAACACTGAAGCTTTCTTT
TRBV6-1	TRBD2	few	TRBJ2-7	CASRSAVAGETYEQYF	TGTGCCAGCAGGTCTGCCGTAGCGGGAGAAACCTACGAGCAGTACTTC
TRBV6-2/TRBV6-3	.	many	TRBJ2-1	CASSSGRENEQFF	TGTGCCAGCAGTTCGGGACGGGAGAATGAGCAGTTCTTC
TRBV5-1	.	many	TRBJ2-3	CASSQSGILTDTQYF	TGCGCCAGCAGCCAATCCGGGATACTCACAGATACGCAGTATTTT
TRBV30	.	many	TRBJ2-4	CAWSVAKNIQYF	TGTGCCTGGAGTGTGGCCAAAAACATTCAGTACTTC
TRBV12-3/TRBV12-4	TRBD1	many	TRBJ1-2	CASSMDRTLGYGYTF	TGTGCCAGCAGCATGGACAGGACCCTAGGCTATGGCTACACCTTC
TRBV7-2	TRBD1	many	TRBJ2-7	CASSLPGQGRQQYF	TGTGCCAGCAGCTTACCTGGACAGGGTCGTCAGCAGTACTTC
TRBV20-1	TRBD2	many	TRBJ2-1	CSANSGRAVDEQFF	TGCAGTGCAAATAGCGGGAGGGCCGTTGATGAGCAGTTCTTC
TRBV27	TRBD1	many	TRBJ1-2	CASSSILWDRGNYGYTF	TGTGCCAGCAGTTCCATCCTCTGGGACAGGGGAAACTATGGCTACACCTTC
TRBV19	.	.	TRBJ2-7	CASSIIGYEQYF	TGTGCCAGTAGTATCATCGGCTACGAGCAGTACTTC
TRBV20-1	TRBD2	many	TRBJ2-3	CSARDPSGRHSSTDTQYF	TGCAGTGCTAGAGACCCTAGCGGGAGGCATTCTAGCACAGATACGCAGTATTTT